Below, 14 T cell receptor beta chains from the same sample are listed, as sequenced in a study of blood T cell repertoires in COVID-19. Using immunoSEQ multiplex PCR, the repertoire was profiled, and TCRdb retains in-frame clones only, with some absent. Of 100,000 or so clones listed, around four fifths were seen once; the top ten hold 7.5% to 10%. Specimen: peripheral blood. These TCRs come from a man in his forties with active or convalescent COVID-19.

The gene calls are TRBV18 and TRBJ1-5; 8 bases fit TRBD1. Germline V lookup: CDR1 KGHSH, CDR2 LQKENI. The J segment lost 8 bases and the V segment lost 3 bases, leaving 6 bases of the junction unmatched. The CDR3 covers 14 residues. The CDR3 region is CASSPGQVMEPQHF. As DNA, the CDR3 is TGTGCCAGCTCACCGGGACAGGTCATGGAGCCCCAGCATTTT.

CDR3 nucleotide sequence: TGTGCCAGCAGCTTAAGGCAGGATATCCAAGAGACCCAGTACTTC. It is translated as CASSLRQDIQETQYF. The chain couples TRBV7-6 to TRBJ2-5; D uncertain. V lost 2 bases and J 1 base, leaving 11 bases between the germline ends. Germline lookup yields CDR1 SGHVS and CDR2 FNYEAQ. This CDR3 region has 15 residues.

The chain employs TRBV30 and TRBJ1-5; 8 bases are shared with TRBD1. Germline CDR1 reads GTSNPN; CDR2 reads SVGIG (reference sequence). Trimming cost V 6 bases and J 2 bases; bases outside gene matches: 6. This CDR3 has 14 amino acids. The DNA of the CDR3 is TGTGCCTGTTCTCCGGGACAGGGCAATCAGCCCCAGCATTTT. Translating gives CACSPGQGNQPQHF.

J is TRBJ1-1 and V is TRBV18; D is uncertain. The germline CDR1 and CDR2 sequences are KGHSH and LQKENI. The CDR3 length is 14 residues. V gave up 1 base and J gave up 1 base, with 7 bases separating them. The CDR3 sequence is CASSPRQQNTEAFF. CDR3 sequence (DNA): TGTGCCAGCTCACCACGTCAACAGAACACTGAAGCTTTCTTT.

The CDR3 DNA sequence: TGTGCCAGTAGTATCGGCGGAGGGATTAGCAATCAGCCCCAGCATTTT. It encodes CASSIGGGISNQPQHF. The rearrangement uses TRBV19 and TRBJ1-5, with D uncertain. Trimming took 3 bases from V and 0 from J, leaving 12 bases between them. This CDR3 contains 16 residues. Germline CDR1 is LNHDA and CDR2 is SQIVND (reference sequence).

The chain couples TRBV7-2 to TRBJ1-5; weak D call: TRBD1 (5 bases). The CDR3 is 13 amino acids. V dropped 4 bases and J dropped 4 bases, with 8 bases sitting between them. Germline V gene data show CDR1 as SGHTA and CDR2 as FQGNSA. The chain's CDR3 is CASSSRGNQPQHF. The CDR3 nucleotides read TGTGCCAGCAGCTCTCGGGGGAATCAGCCCCAGCATTTT.

CDR3 coding DNA: TGTGCCAGCAGCTTTGTGCAGGGGCCCCTCACTAACTATGGCTACACCTTC. This encodes CASSFVQGPLTNYGYTF. The genes are TRBV5-4 and TRBJ1-2; TRBD1 might be the D (6 bases). CDR3 length: 17 residues. V lost 2 bases, J lost 0 bases, and 17 bases lay in between. From germline, CDR1 is SGHNT and CDR2 YYREEE (reference sequence).

This clone was seen a single time. The rearrangement joins TRBV10-1 to TRBJ1-5; 8 bases map to TRBD1. This CDR3 comprises 15 residues. Losses at the gene ends were 8 bases for V and 3 bases for J; bases not matched to a gene: 9. Germline loops: CDR1 WNHNN, CDR2 SYGVQD (reference sequence). Written as DNA, the CDR3 is TGCGCCAGCCTGGGACAGGACCTTCTCAATCAGCCCCAGCATTTT. Encoded protein: CASLGQDLLNQPQHF.

The chain joins TRBV18 to TRBJ1-2; 10 bases fit TRBD1. The CDR3 is 15 residues long. V lost 3 bases and J lost 8; bases outside the gene matches: 9. Per the germline V gene, CDR1 is KGHSH and CDR2 is LQKENI. The CDR3 DNA follows: TGTGCCAGCTCACCTTCGCCCGGACAGGGGGGGGGCTACACCTTC. It codes for CASSPSPGQGGGYTF.

The J gene is TRBJ2-5, the V gene TRBV29-1, with a tentative D call TRBD1 (6 bases). Trimming cost V 4 bases and J 5 bases, with 11 bases left between them. Germline V lookup: CDR1 SQVTM, CDR2 ANQGSEA. The CDR3 length is 12 residues. The CDR3 loop is CSVVRGMETQYF. CDR3 in DNA: TGCAGCGTTGTAAGGGGGATGGAGACCCAGTACTTC.

The CDR3 region has the DNA TGTGCCAGCAGCTTACCCAGCGGGGAGAGAGAGACCCAGTACTTC. Translated, it gives CASSLPSGERETQYF. J is TRBJ2-5 and V is TRBV7-8; TRBD2 matches 7 bases. Germline loops: CDR1 SGHVS, CDR2 FQNEAQ. CDR3 length: 15 residues. V lost 2 bases and J lost 4; bases outside the gene matches: 7.

The DNA for the CDR3 is TGTGCCAGTAGGGAAACAGCGGGGGGCAGCTACGAGCAGTACTTC. Its protein is CASRETAGGSYEQYF. V is TRBV19 and J is TRBJ2-7, with TRBD2 matching 9 bases. The CDR3 is made up of 15 amino acids. Trimming took 6 bases from V and 3 from J; bases not matched to a gene: 9. CDR1 and CDR2 from the germline V gene are LNHDA and SQIVND (reference sequence).

The rearrangement uses TRBV6-5 and TRBJ2-2; D not certain. The CDR3 totals 16 residues. The V end was cut by 0 bases, the J end by 1 base, with 9 bases between. The germline V gene has CDR1 MNHEY and CDR2 SVGAGI. CDR3 protein: CASSYSESGNTGELFF. The CDR3 DNA sequence: TGTGCCAGCAGTTACTCCGAGAGTGGGAACACCGGGGAGCTGTTTTTT.

The V call is TRBV2, the J call TRBJ2-2; the match to TRBD2 covers 7 bases. Germline V gene sequence: CDR1 SNHLY, CDR2 FYNNEI. Trimming cost V 5 bases and J 4 bases; bases outside gene matches: 7. The CDR3 extends over 15 amino acids. The chain's CDR3 is CASSQTRLATGELFF. The CDR3, as DNA: TGTGCCAGCAGTCAAACTAGACTAGCCACCGGGGAGCTGTTTTTT.